This T cell receptor beta chain comes out of a study of blood T cell repertoires in COVID-19. About the study: Some COVID-19 samples were acute and others convalescent; all came from the United States, Italy and Spain.

This CDR3 contains 15 residues. Trimming cost V 2 bases and J 2 bases; bases outside gene matches: 4. Looked up from germline, CDR1 is KGHSH and CDR2 is LQKENI. In the original workflow: Amplification with reference gene primers provided the estimates of nucleated cell counts. Some clones are missing from TCRdb's copy, which holds only in-frame ones; the method was immunoSEQ multiplex PCR. That table furnishes V, J and clone size, whereas the DNA furnished D and trimming. The sample carries 200,000 to 250,000 clones, approximately 84% recorded once. The receptor's source is a woman in her 30s who had recovered from COVID-19. The rearrangement joins TRBV18 to TRBJ1-1; 8 bases are shared with TRBD1. Sequenced sample: peripheral blood. Here the CDR3 DNA reads TGTGCCAGCTCACCAAGACAGGGGAGTAACACTGAAGCTTTCTTT. This codes for CASSPRQGSNTEAFF.